Shown below are 3 T cell receptor beta chains from a single sample sequenced in a study of shared clonotypes between healthy human individuals. Profiled with immunoSEQ multiplex PCR; TCRdb holds only in-frame clones, not every one. The data show over 950,000 clones, around three quarters seen once. The sequenced material came from memory CD4+ T cells from PBMCs. Subset noted: CD45RA-negative fraction. The receptors shown here come from a man aged 18-30 years in good health. Some clones in this sample may be carry-over from other donors' samples.

This clone has just a few counts. Other DNA sequences in this specimen translate into the identical CDR3. The V gene is TRBV5-1, the J gene TRBJ1-1; perhaps TRBD1 as D (5 bases). The germline gives CDR1 SGHRS, CDR2 YFSETQ. With 3 bases removed from V and 1 base from J, the gap between germline ends came to 10 bases. CDR3 length equals 14 residues. The CDR3 DNA reads as TGCGCCAGCAGCTGGGGGACGGGGAACACTGAAGCTTTCTTT. Translating it yields CASSWGTGNTEAFF. Variable domain in full (rest from reference TRBV5-1 and TRBJ1-1): KAGVTQTPRYLIKTRGQQVTLSCSPISGHRSVSWYQQTPGQGLQFLFEYFSETQRNKGNFPGRFSGRQFSNSRSEMNVSTLELGDSALYLCASSWGTGNTEAFFGQGTRLTVV.

As for this clone: Within the sample, other DNA sequences also encode this same CDR3. This chain connects TRBV29-1 to TRBJ1-1; 10 positions match TRBD1. The CDR3 covers 13 residues. Trimming at V came to 6 bases and at J to 1 base, leaving 2 bases not matched to a gene. Germline lookup yields CDR1 SQVTM and CDR2 ANQGSEA. CDR3 DNA: TGCAGCGTGGGACAGGGGAGGAACACTGAAGCTTTCTTT. It yields the protein CSVGQGRNTEAFF.

The DNA for the CDR3 is TGTGCCAGCAGCTTGGATATGCAGGGATCTAATGAAAAACTGTTTTTT. Protein product: CASSLDMQGSNEKLFF. The chain combines TRBV5-4 with TRBJ1-4; D may be TRBD1 (5 bases). Germline CDR1 is SGHNT and CDR2 is YYREEE (reference sequence). The V and J ends lost 0 bases and 3 bases respectively, with 12 bases between them. The CDR3 has 16 residues.